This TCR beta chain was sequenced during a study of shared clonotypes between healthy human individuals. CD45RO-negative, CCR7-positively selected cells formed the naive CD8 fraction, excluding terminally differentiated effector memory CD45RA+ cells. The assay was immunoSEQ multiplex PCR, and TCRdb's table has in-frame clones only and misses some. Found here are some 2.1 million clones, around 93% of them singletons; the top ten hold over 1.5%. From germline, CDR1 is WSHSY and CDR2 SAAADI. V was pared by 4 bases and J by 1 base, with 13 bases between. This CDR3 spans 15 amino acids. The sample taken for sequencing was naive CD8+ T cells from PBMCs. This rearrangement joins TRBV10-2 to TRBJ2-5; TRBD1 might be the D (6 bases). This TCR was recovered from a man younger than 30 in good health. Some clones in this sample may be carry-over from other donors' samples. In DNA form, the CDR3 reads TGCGCCAGCAGTGGACGAAGGACAGCCCAAGAGACCCAGTACTTC. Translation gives CASSGRRTAQETQYF.